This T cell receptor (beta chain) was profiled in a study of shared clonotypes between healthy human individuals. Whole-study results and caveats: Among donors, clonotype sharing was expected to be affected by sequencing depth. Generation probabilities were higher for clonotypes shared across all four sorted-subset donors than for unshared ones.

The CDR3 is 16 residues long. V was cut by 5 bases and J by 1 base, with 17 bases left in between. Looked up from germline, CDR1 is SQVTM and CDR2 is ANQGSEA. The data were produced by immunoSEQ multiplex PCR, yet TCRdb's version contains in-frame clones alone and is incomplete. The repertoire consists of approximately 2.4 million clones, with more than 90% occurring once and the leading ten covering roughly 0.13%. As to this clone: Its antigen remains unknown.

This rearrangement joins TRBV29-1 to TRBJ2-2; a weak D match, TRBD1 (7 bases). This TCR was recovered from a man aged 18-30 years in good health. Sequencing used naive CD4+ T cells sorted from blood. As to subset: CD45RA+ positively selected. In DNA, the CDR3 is TGCAGCGTTAGTCGACACAGGGGACTGAACACCGGGGAGCTGTTTTTT. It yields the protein CSVSRHRGLNTGELFF.